A single T cell receptor beta chain is shown here with its context. In the authors' workflow: Estimation of nucleated cell counts relied on the amplification of reference gene primers. Sequencing was performed with immunoSEQ multiplex PCR; in TCRdb, only in-frame clones are kept and a portion is missing. The V and J calls and clone size come from that table; D and trimming were worked out from the DNA. The repertoire holds 200,000 to 300,000 clones, with around 90% as singletons. This CDR3 is 15 amino acids long. J lost 6 bases, V lost 8 bases, and 10 bases had no gene match. Germline CDR1 reads MNHEY; CDR2 reads SMNVEV (reference sequence). The sample comes from a study of blood T cell repertoires in COVID-19. Turning to the study itself: COVID-19 samples collected from the United States, Italy and Spain covered acute and convalescent phases. T cells, B-cell-depleted T cells, or PBMCs provided the cDNA or gDNA that served as material.

The receptor's source is a human donor in a cohort sampled during active COVID-19. The sample taken for sequencing was peripheral blood. The chain links TRBV27 to TRBJ1-6; TRBD1 aligns across 7 bases. CDR3 in amino acids: CASHRGGAINSPLHF. The CDR3 DNA follows: TGTGCCAGCCATCGAGGGGGCGCAATTAATTCACCCCTCCACTTT.